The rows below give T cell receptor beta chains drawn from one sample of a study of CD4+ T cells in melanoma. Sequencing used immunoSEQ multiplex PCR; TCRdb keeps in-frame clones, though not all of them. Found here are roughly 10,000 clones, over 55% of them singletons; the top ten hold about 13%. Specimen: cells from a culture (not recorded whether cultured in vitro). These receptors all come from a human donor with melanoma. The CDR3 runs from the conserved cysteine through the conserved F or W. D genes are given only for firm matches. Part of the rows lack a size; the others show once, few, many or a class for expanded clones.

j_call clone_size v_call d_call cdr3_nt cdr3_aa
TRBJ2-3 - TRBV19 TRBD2 TGTGCCAGTAGGCCCGCGGGGGGGCCGCCAGATACGCAGTATTTT CASRPAGGPPDTQYF
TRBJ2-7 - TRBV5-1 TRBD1 TGCGCCAGCAGCGTCGACAGGGGACCTTACGAGCAGTACTTC CASSVDRGPYEQYF
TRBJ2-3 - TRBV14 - TGTGCCAGCAGCCCCACCCTCACAGATACGCAGTATTTT CASSPTLTDTQYF
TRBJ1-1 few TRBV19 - TGTGCCAGTAGTATTGGGGGCGCTGAAGCTTTCTTT CASSIGGAEAFF
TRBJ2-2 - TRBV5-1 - TGCGCCAGCAGCTTTGACTTGGGGGACGCGAACACCGGGGAGCTGTTTTTT CASSFDLGDANTGELFF
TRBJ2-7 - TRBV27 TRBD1 TGTGCCAGCAGTCCAAGTTACAGGGGATATTACGAGCAGTACTTC CASSPSYRGYYEQYF
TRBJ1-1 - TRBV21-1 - TGTGCCAGCAAGATACGGTTTCGGGAGTTAGTTGAAGCTTTCTTT CASKIRFRELVEAFF
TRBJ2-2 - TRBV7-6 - TGTGCCAGCACCGGTGGAATCGAAGGCGACACCGGGGAGCTGTTTTTT CASTGGIEGDTGELFF
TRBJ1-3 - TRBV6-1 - TGTGCCAGCACCCCCGGGACAAGGACAAACACCATATATTTT CASTPGTRTNTIYF
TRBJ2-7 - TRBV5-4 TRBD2 TGTGCCAGCAGCGCAAAAACCGGGGGGGGCGAGCAGTACTTC CASSAKTGGGEQYF
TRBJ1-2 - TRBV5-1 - TGCGCCAGCAGCTCGGCAGGGACTAACTATGGCTACACCTTC CASSSAGTNYGYTF
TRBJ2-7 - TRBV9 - TGTGCCAGCAGTGAGGACGCAGGACCCGACTCCTACGAGCAGTACTTC CASSEDAGPDSYEQYF
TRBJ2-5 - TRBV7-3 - TGTGCCAGCAGTCCAAGTAGGGAAGAGACCCAGTACTTC CASSPSREETQYF
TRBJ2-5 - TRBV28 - TGTGCCAGCTCGACAGGAGCGGGTCAAGAGACCCAGTACTTC CASSTGAGQETQYF
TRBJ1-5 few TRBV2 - TGTGCCAGCAGTATACAGGGAGCTGGGCCCCAGCATTTT CASSIQGAGPQHF
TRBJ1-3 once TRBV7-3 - TGTGCCAGCAACATCAGCGCTGGAAACACCATATATTTT CASNISAGNTIYF
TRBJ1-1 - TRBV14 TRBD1 TGTGCCAGCAGCCCGCTCGGGACAGGGGGCCTGAACACTGAAGCTTTCTTT CASSPLGTGGLNTEAFF